These 25 T cell receptor beta chains share one sample of origin, sequenced in a study of T cells in Graves' hyperthyroidism and ophthalmopathy. Amplification of TCR beta CDR3 regions was performed using RNA transcripts as template. Using the HTBI primer set, a first-round RT-PCR was run on the TCR CDR3. TCRdb recomputed calls from the multiplex PCR reads with MiXCR, one row per CDR3 protein. The sample includes about half a million distinct CDR3 sequences, approximately 23% of them seen just once. Sample: blood. Receptors were obtained from an older woman with Graves' ophthalmopathy.

The CDR3 loop is CASSSRDRGLRTDTQYF. In nucleotides, the CDR3 is TGTGCCAGCAGTAGCCGGGACAGGGGATTGAGGACAGATACGCAGTATTTT. The gene calls are TRBV6-1 and TRBJ2-3, with 10 nucleotides matching TRBD1. Per the germline V gene, CDR1 is MNHNS and CDR2 is SASEGT. There are 17 residues in the CDR3. Trimming at V came to 5 bases and at J to 3 bases, leaving 11 bases not matched to a gene.

This clonotype was picked up a small number of times. The CDR3 reads CSVEGPLNTEAFF. For the CDR3, the DNA is TGCAGCGTTGAAGGACCCTTGAACACTGAAGCTTTCTTT. The chain uses TRBV29-1 and TRBJ1-1, with unresolved D. Germline V CDR1 and CDR2: SQVTM, ANQGSEA. The CDR3 totals 13 residues. Trimming pared 1 base from V and 0 bases from J, leaving 6 bases between.

This clonotype was counted only a few times. The chain recombines TRBV20-1 with TRBJ1-1; D is possibly TRBD1 (5 bases). This CDR3 has 12 amino acids. CDR1 is DFQATT, CDR2 SNEGSKA, per germline (reference sequence). CDR3 amino acids: CSKRQMNTEAFF. CDR3 nucleotide sequence: TGCAGCAAGAGACAGATGAACACTGAAGCTTTCTTT.

The CDR3 is CASSSRTSGNNEQFF. CDR3 DNA sequence: TGTGCCAGCAGCTCTCGGACTAGCGGTAACAATGAGCAGTTCTTC. The chain combines TRBV11-3 with TRBJ2-1; TRBD2 matches at 10 bases. Germline V gene lookup returns CDR1 SGHNT and CDR2 YENEEA. The CDR3 totals 15 residues. The ends lost 4 bases at V and 5 bases at J; junction bases unmatched: 5.

This clonotype was observed a few times. This rearrangement joins TRBV19 to TRBJ2-7; a weak D match, TRBD2 (5 bases). Germline assignment: CDR1 LNHDA and CDR2 SQIVND (reference sequence). CDR3 length: 17 amino acids. V lost 3 bases and J lost 5, with 23 bases in between. The CDR3 DNA follows: TGTGCCAGTAGTATGCAAGAAAAGGCTAGCTCTTTCCACGAGCAGTACTTC. The encoded protein is CASSMQEKASSFHEQYF.

The chain combines TRBV13 with TRBJ1-1; D unclear. Germline V lookup: CDR1 PRHDT, CDR2 FYEKMQ (reference sequence). The CDR3 loop spans 16 amino acids. V lost 2 bases and J 1 base, leaving 14 bases between the germline ends. This chain's CDR3 is CASSLIGEGRNTEAFF. CDR3 in DNA: TGTGCCAGCAGCTTAATCGGTGAGGGTAGGAACACTGAAGCTTTCTTT.

The rearrangement links TRBV19 to TRBJ1-1; TRBD1 aligns across 8 bases. After removal of 6 bases from V and 3 bases from J, the junction contained 0 bases not matched to a gene. The CDR3 consists of 12 residues. CDR1 is LNHDA and CDR2 is SQIVND in the germline V gene (reference sequence). The CDR3 region is CASRDRDTEAFF. CDR3 DNA sequence: TGTGCCAGTAGGGACAGGGACACTGAAGCTTTCTTT. Drawing the rest from reference TRBV19 and TRBJ1-1, the complete variable domain is DGGITQSPKYLFRKEGQNVTLSCEQNLNHDAMYWYRQDPGQGLRLIYYSQIVNDFQKGDIAEGYSVSREKKESFPLTVTSAQKNPTAFYLCASRDRDTEAFFGQGTRLTVV.

This clonotype turned up a few times. V gene TRBV20-1 combines with J gene TRBJ2-3; 7 nucleotides agree with TRBD2. Germline V gene lookup returns CDR1 DFQATT and CDR2 SNEGSKA (reference sequence). Trimming cost V 2 bases and J 2 bases; bases outside gene matches: 4. The CDR3 loop spans 14 amino acids. The DNA for the CDR3 is TGCAGTGCTAGACAGGGAGGGCCCACAGATACGCAGTATTTT. The encoded protein is CSARQGGPTDTQYF.

The chain recombines TRBV30 with TRBJ1-5, with a tentative D call TRBD1 (5 bases). Between the trimmed V and J ends, which lost 0 bases and 6 bases, there was a span of 12 bases. CDR3 size: 14 residues. Per germline, CDR1 GTSNPN and CDR2 SVGIG (reference sequence). The CDR3 region has the DNA TGTGCCTGGAGTGTCAAGGGTGGGGGTCAGCCCCAGCATTTT. Translated: CAWSVKGGGQPQHF.

V usage is TRBV5-6 and J usage is TRBJ1-5, with 7 positions matching TRBD1. This CDR3 is 15 amino acids long. From germline, CDR1 is SGHDT and CDR2 YYEEEE. Trimming cost V 5 bases and J 5 bases; bases outside gene matches: 10. CDR3 in DNA: TGTGCCAGCAGTCCCTGGGACAGCCCTTATCAGCCCCAGCATTTT. Translating gives CASSPWDSPYQPQHF. The variable domain in full, with the rest retrieved from reference TRBV5-6 and TRBJ1-5, is DAGVTQSPTHLIKTRGQQVTLRCSPKSGHDTVSWYQQALGQGPQFIFQYYEEEERQRGNFPDRFSGHQFPNYSSELNVNALLLGDSALYLCASSPWDSPYQPQHFGDGTRLSIL.

In its sample, this clonotype was seen many times. V and J are TRBV28 and TRBJ2-5, with 7 positions matching TRBD2. The CDR3 totals 15 residues. V trimming: 3 bases; J trimming: 2 bases; junction bases outside the gene matches: 6. The V gene's germline CDR1 is MDHEN and CDR2 SYDVKM. CDR3 DNA sequence: TGTGCCAGCAGTTTTTGGGGGGAGGGTCAAGAGACCCAGTACTTC. Its protein is CASSFWGEGQETQYF.

This clonotype has just a few counts. DNA of the CDR3: TGTGCCAGCAGTCCTACCGGAGCGAAGGGGATGAACACTGAAGCTTTCTTT. Amino acids: CASSPTGAKGMNTEAFF. V and J are TRBV12-3 or TRBV12-4 and TRBJ1-1; possible D gene TRBD1, 5 bases. This CDR3 contains 17 residues. Trimming stripped 5 bases from V and 0 bases from J, with 19 bases between.

This clonotype was seen only a few times. This sequence joins TRBV4-2 and TRBJ2-1, with D uncertain. Germline CDR1 is LGHNA and CDR2 is YNFKEQ. This CDR3 is 14 amino acids long. The ends were cut back, 2 bases at V and 8 bases at J, with 13 bases in the middle. The CDR3 nucleotides read TGTGCCAGCAGCCAACGAATCCCCCTCCATGAGCAGTTCTTC. Protein product: CASSQRIPLHEQFF.

The chain carries TRBV9 and TRBJ1-2; tentatively, D is TRBD1 (5 bases). This CDR3 is built from 13 residues. The germline V and J ends were trimmed by 2 bases and 3 bases, with 8 bases remaining between them. Germline values: CDR1 SGDLS, CDR2 YYNGEE. The CDR3 sequence: CASSVPGHYGYTF. The CDR3 DNA follows: TGTGCCAGCAGCGTCCCAGGGCACTATGGCTACACCTTC.

In this sample, this clonotype turned up many times. The chain has TRBV7-2 and TRBJ2-1; D ambiguous. Trimming pared 5 bases from V and 9 bases from J, leaving 11 bases between. Germline assignment: CDR1 SGHTA and CDR2 FQGNSA. This CDR3 comprises 12 residues. CDR3 loop: CASSPPVAEQFF. CDR3 nucleotide sequence: TGTGCCAGCAGCCCGCCGGTGGCTGAGCAGTTCTTC.

In its sample, this clonotype was seen a few times. J is TRBJ2-1 and V is TRBV5-1; D uncertain. This CDR3 comprises 12 residues. The germline V and J ends were trimmed by 5 bases and 5 bases, with 8 bases remaining between them. Germline V lookup: CDR1 SGHRS, CDR2 YFSETQ. CDR3 DNA sequence: TGCGCCAGCAGTCCTCCCCACAATGAGCAGTTCTTC. This encodes CASSPPHNEQFF.

In its sample, this clonotype was seen many times. The chain recombines TRBV30 with TRBJ1-2; D unresolved. V lost 2 bases and J 8 bases, leaving 9 bases between the germline ends. CDR3 size: 11 residues. The V gene's germline CDR1 is GTSNPN and CDR2 SVGIG (reference sequence). The CDR3 DNA follows: TGTGCCTGGAGTAGAAAGATCGGCTACACCTTC. This sequence encodes CAWSRKIGYTF.

This clonotype was seen more than once but under ten times. This chain joins TRBV12-3 or TRBV12-4 and TRBJ2-2; 7 bases match TRBD1. There are 15 residues in the CDR3. Unmatched junction bases numbered 8, after V lost 6 bases and J lost 4 bases. The CDR3 region is CASRGTGVVTGELFF. CDR3 coding DNA: TGTGCCAGCAGGGGTACAGGGGTGGTCACCGGGGAGCTGTTTTTT.

The chain couples TRBV6-1 to TRBJ1-3, with 8 nucleotides matching TRBD1. CDR3 length equals 14 residues. V was pared by 4 bases and J by 8 bases, with 7 bases of the junction left unmatched. Germline CDR1 is MNHNS and CDR2 is SASEGT. This CDR3 reads CASSAWTGKDTIYF. The CDR3 DNA is TGTGCCAGCAGTGCTTGGACAGGGAAAGACACCATATATTTT.

The chain employs TRBV5-1 and TRBJ1-2; TRBD1 might be the D (5 bases). Germline lookup yields CDR1 SGHRS and CDR2 YFSETQ. CDR3 size: 17 residues. Trimming cost V 4 bases and J 4 bases, with 23 bases left between them. The CDR3 spells CASSQDMTDLVGYGYTF. The CDR3 DNA reads as TGCGCCAGCAGCCAAGATATGACAGATCTAGTCGGCTATGGCTACACCTTC.

In its sample, this clonotype was seen many times. This chain uses TRBV6-1 with TRBJ2-1, with TRBD1 matching over 8 bases. The germline V gene has CDR1 MNHNS and CDR2 SASEGT. V gave up 6 bases and J gave up 9 bases; unmatched junction bases: 7. The CDR3 runs 13 residues. CDR3 in DNA: TGTGCCAGCAGCTCGGCGGACAGGGCTGAGCAGTTCTTC. Residues: CASSSADRAEQFF.

The chain employs TRBV11-1 and TRBJ1-2; TRBD1 matches 8 bases. V lost 1 base to trimming and J lost 6 bases; unmatched junction nucleotides: 7. Germline V gene data show CDR1 as SGHAT and CDR2 as FQDESV (reference sequence). CDR3 length: 15 amino acids. The CDR3 here is CASSLGWTGMDGYTF. The CDR3 nucleotides read TGTGCCAGCAGCTTAGGTTGGACAGGGATGGATGGCTACACCTTC. The full variable domain, its missing parts supplied by reference TRBV11-1 and TRBJ1-2, is EAEVAQSPRYKITEKSQAVAFWCDPISGHATLYWYRQILGQGPELLVQFQDESVVDDSQLPKDRFSAERLKGVDSTLKIQPAELGDSAMYLCASSLGWTGMDGYTFGSGTRLTVV.

J is TRBJ2-6 and V is TRBV6-1; D gene uncertain. Germline V CDR1 and CDR2: MNHNS, SASEGT. This CDR3 has 17 residues. V gave up 6 bases and J gave up 0 bases, with 15 bases separating them. In nucleotides, the CDR3 is TGTGCCAGCAGCTTCAACCGCCAGTCCTCTGGGGCCAACGTCCTGACTTTC. Its translation: CASSFNRQSSGANVLTF.

The genes are TRBV7-3 and TRBJ2-7; 8 bases are a match to TRBD2. Germline V CDR1 and CDR2: SGHTA, FQGTGA. V lost 1 base to trimming and J lost 6 bases; unmatched junction nucleotides: 11. The CDR3 consists of 16 residues. The CDR3 nucleotides read TGTGCCAGCAGCTTAATCGGGCCGGGACTAGGGGGCGAGCAGTACTTC. Its translation is CASSLIGPGLGGEQYF.

The chain links TRBV5-1 to TRBJ2-1; 10 bases line up with TRBD2. Germline loops: CDR1 SGHRS, CDR2 YFSETQ. Unmatched junction bases numbered 9, after V lost 1 base and J lost 2 bases. The CDR3 contains 18 residues. CDR3 residues: CASSLWLAGGKTYNEQFF. The CDR3 nucleotides read TGCGCCAGCAGCTTGTGGTTAGCGGGAGGAAAAACCTACAATGAGCAGTTCTTC. The full variable domain, with the rest looked up from reference TRBV5-1 and TRBJ2-1, is KAGVTQTPRYLIKTRGQQVTLSCSPISGHRSVSWYQQTPGQGLQFLFEYFSETQRNKGNFPGRFSGRQFSNSRSEMNVSTLELGDSALYLCASSLWLAGGKTYNEQFFGPGTRLTVL.